Each of the 29 T cell receptor beta chains below was sequenced from the same sample in a study of Ad26.COV2.S vaccination and SARS-CoV-2 variants. The repertoire was sequenced with immunoSEQ multiplex PCR; TCRdb's copy has only in-frame clones and lacks some. The sample holds about 350,000 clones; 70% to 90% are singletons and the top ten take around 3%. As for treatment: approximately 18 received Ad26.COV2.S at low or high dose, single or two shots; about 5 received placebo; per-sample allocation not given. Vaccine and placebo recipients were sampled on day 63 after the first injection. The source material was peripheral blood, sampled in a trial of Ad26.COV2.S vaccine versus placebo. Every receptor here comes from a person aged 18-65 years who received the Ad26.COV2.S COVID-19 vaccine or a placebo.

The chain links TRBV28 to TRBJ2-1; 13 bases align to TRBD2. Trimming cost V 6 bases and J 8 bases; bases outside gene matches: 4. Germline V gene sequence: CDR1 MDHEN, CDR2 SYDVKM. The CDR3 contains 14 residues. This CDR3 is CASRGLAGNYEQFF. CDR3 DNA sequence: TGTGCCAGCAGGGGACTAGCGGGAAACTATGAGCAGTTCTTC.

The chain has TRBV5-1 and TRBJ2-1, with 8 bases matching TRBD1. J lost 7 bases, V lost 2 bases, and 11 bases had no gene match. The V gene's germline CDR1 is SGHRS and CDR2 YFSETQ. This CDR3 region has 16 residues. CDR3 residues: CASSLLSQGVGNEQFF. CDR3 coding DNA: TGCGCCAGCAGCTTATTATCACAGGGGGTCGGTAATGAGCAGTTCTTC.

The chain links TRBV10-2 to TRBJ1-1, with D unresolved. Germline CDR1 is WSHSY and CDR2 is SAAADI. The CDR3 totals 12 residues. Trimming pared 0 bases from V and 7 bases from J, leaving 6 bases between. In DNA, the CDR3 is TGCGCCAGCAGTGAGTCAGGGAGTGAAGCTTTCTTT. Amino acids: CASSESGSEAFF.

The rearrangement joins TRBV21-1 to TRBJ2-7; TRBD2, the D gene given by the table, was not confirmed from the DNA. TRBV21-1 is annotated as a pseudogene. The CDR3 sequence is 13 residues long. This CDR3 is CASSKGGSYEQYF. As DNA, the CDR3 is TGTGCCAGCAGCAAAGGAGGAAGCTACGAGCAGTACTTC.

The chain joins TRBV7-2 to TRBJ2-1, with 10 bases matching TRBD2. CDR1 is SGHTA, CDR2 FQGNSA, per germline. Trimming took 5 bases from V and 7 from J; bases not matched to a gene: 14. This CDR3 contains 17 residues. The CDR3 loop is CASSRVVSTSGVNEQFF. The CDR3 DNA sequence: TGTGCCAGCAGCCGCGTCGTCTCAACTAGCGGGGTAAATGAGCAGTTCTTC. The complete variable domain, with remaining parts taken from reference TRBV7-2 and TRBJ2-1, reads GAGVSQSPSNKVTEKGKDVELRCDPISGHTALYWYRQSLGQGLEFLIYFQGNSAPDKSGLPSDRFSAERTGGSVSTLTIQRTQQEDSAVYLCASSRVVSTSGVNEQFFGPGTRLTVL.

The chain has TRBV18 and TRBJ1-2; no clear D. The V end was cut by 3 bases, the J end by 0 bases, with 11 bases between. The CDR3 has 15 residues. Germline CDR1 is KGHSH and CDR2 is LQKENI. The CDR3 DNA sequence: TGTGCCAGCTCACCGAACAGCGAGACTAACTATGGCTACACCTTC. As protein: CASSPNSETNYGYTF.

The rearrangement uses TRBV5-4 and TRBJ2-3; 8 nucleotides line up with TRBD2. CDR3 length: 15 residues. With V trimmed by 3 bases and J by 0 bases, 3 bases remained unmatched. The germline V gene encodes CDR1 SGHNT and CDR2 YYREEE (reference sequence). The CDR3 DNA reads TGTGCCAGCAGCTCCCGACTAGCGAGCACAGATACGCAGTATTTT. Translating gives CASSSRLASTDTQYF.

CDR3 nucleotide sequence: TGTGCCAGCAGACCCGGGACTTCGCCGGGTCAGCCCCAGCATTTT. Its protein is CASRPGTSPGQPQHF. The gene calls are TRBV2 and TRBJ1-5; weak D call: TRBD1 (5 bases). This CDR3 is 15 amino acids long. Germline V CDR1 and CDR2: SNHLY, FYNNEI. Trimming pared 6 bases from V and 6 bases from J, leaving 18 bases between.

This clone has a single count. The V gene is TRBV7-2, the J gene TRBJ2-7, with 15 bases identical to TRBD2. Germline CDR1 SGHTA, CDR2 FQGNSA. Trimming removed 3 bases from V and 0 bases from J; junction bases left unmatched: 6. The CDR3 spans 18 residues. The CDR3 DNA sequence: TGTGCCAGCAGCTTCGGGACTAGCGGGAGGCCAAACTCCTACGAGCAGTACTTC. Residues: CASSFGTSGRPNSYEQYF.

The gene calls are TRBV5-8 and TRBJ1-5, with 8 bases fitting TRBD1. The germline V gene encodes CDR1 SGHTS and CDR2 YDEGEE. After removal of 4 bases from V and 3 bases from J, the junction contained 9 bases not matched to a gene. This CDR3 contains 16 residues. Here the CDR3 reads CASSRTDRGSNQPQHF. The CDR3 region has the DNA TGTGCCAGCAGCCGAACCGACAGGGGATCCAATCAGCCCCAGCATTTT.

This clone has just a few counts. This chain connects TRBV19 to TRBJ2-1; TRBD2 matches 11 bases. The CDR3 has 17 amino acids. Germline trimming cut 5 bases from V and 0 bases from J; bases unmatched to any gene: 6. Germline CDR1 and CDR2: LNHDA and SQIVND (reference sequence). Here the CDR3 reads CASSATSGSLSYNEQFF. In DNA, the CDR3 is TGTGCCAGTAGTGCCACTAGCGGGAGCCTCTCCTACAATGAGCAGTTCTTC.

The chain employs TRBV5-1 and TRBJ2-1, with 8 bases aligning to TRBD1. This CDR3 has 16 residues. The germline CDR1 and CDR2 sequences are SGHRS and YFSETQ. The trim removed 4 bases at V and 0 bases at J, leaving 6 bases unmatched. DNA for the CDR3: TGCGCCAGCAGCCCAGGAACAGGGGGCTCCTACAATGAGCAGTTCTTC. As protein: CASSPGTGGSYNEQFF. The full variable domain, with the rest looked up from reference TRBV5-1 and TRBJ2-1, is KAGVTQTPRYLIKTRGQQVTLSCSPISGHRSVSWYQQTPGQGLQFLFEYFSETQRNKGNFPGRFSGRQFSNSRSEMNVSTLELGDSALYLCASSPGTGGSYNEQFFGPGTRLTVL.

The CDR3 loop is CASSATVSSGEVTYEQYF. The CDR3 region has the DNA TGTGCCAGCAGTGCGACCGTCTCTAGCGGGGAAGTAACCTACGAGCAGTACTTC. The chain links TRBV6-2 or TRBV6-3 to TRBJ2-7; 9 bases agree with TRBD2. The CDR3 totals 18 residues. Germline V gene data show CDR1 as MNHEY and CDR2 as SVGEGT. The V and J ends lost 5 bases and 2 bases, in that order; junction bases with no gene match: 16.

The genes are TRBV6-6 and TRBJ2-4, with a weak D call TRBD2 (7 bases). V lost 6 bases, J lost 1 base, and 16 bases lay in between. Germline V CDR1 and CDR2: MNHNY, SVGAGI (reference sequence). The CDR3 length is 16 residues. In DNA, the CDR3 is TGTGCCAGCAGCCCCGGAGGGGGGGCGGCCAAAAACATTCAGTACTTC. It is translated as CASSPGGGAAKNIQYF.

The chain links TRBV5-6 to TRBJ1-2; D possibly corresponds to TRBD1 (6 bases). V was shortened by 3 bases and J by 4 bases, with 10 bases between the two germline ends. This CDR3 has 13 amino acids. Germline V lookup: CDR1 SGHDT, CDR2 YYEEEE. CDR3 in DNA: TGTGCCAGCAGCTCTGGACAGACCTATGGCTACACCTTC. Translating gives CASSSGQTYGYTF.

The chain has TRBV7-9 and TRBJ2-1; D is perhaps TRBD1 or TRBD2 (5 bases each). The CDR3 is 13 amino acids. Per the germline V gene, CDR1 is SEHNR and CDR2 is FQNEAQ (reference sequence). Deletions cut 3 bases from V and 8 bases from J, with 11 bases between. The CDR3 here is CASSFSGADEQFF. The CDR3 DNA follows: TGTGCCAGCAGCTTCTCCGGGGCGGATGAGCAGTTCTTC.

This clone was counted once. This chain joins TRBV7-8 and TRBJ2-3; 11 bases agree with TRBD2. CDR1 is SGHVS, CDR2 FQNEAQ, per germline. With 7 bases clipped from V and 2 bases from J, the junction kept 11 bases outside the gene matches. The CDR3 consists of 17 residues. Here the CDR3 reads CASKKLGTSGFTDTQYF. The CDR3 DNA reads as TGTGCCAGCAAGAAACTCGGGACTAGCGGATTCACAGATACGCAGTATTTT.

In this sample, this clone turned up once. The CDR3 loop is CASRRPYEQYF. Here the CDR3 DNA reads TGTGCCAGCCGCCGCCCTTACGAGCAGTACTTC. The chain is built from TRBV27 and TRBJ2-7; D remains unclear. Per the germline V gene, CDR1 is MNHEY and CDR2 is SMNVEV (reference sequence). The CDR3 sequence is 11 residues long. V was clipped by 8 bases and J by 4 bases, with 9 bases between them.

This clone appeared once. This chain uses TRBV6-5 with TRBJ1-1, with 7 nucleotides matching TRBD1. The germline CDR1 and CDR2 sequences are MNHEY and SVGAGI. This CDR3 is built from 15 residues. Trimming took 5 bases from V and 1 from J; bases not matched to a gene: 7. As DNA, the CDR3 is TGTGCCAGCAGTCAGGAGACAGGGCCGAACACTGAAGCTTTCTTT. Translating it yields CASSQETGPNTEAFF.

The chain links TRBV9 to TRBJ1-4, with 8 bases identical to TRBD1. The junction had 5 bases not matched to a gene; V was cut back by 4 bases and J by 6 bases. The CDR3 has 14 residues. Germline lookup yields CDR1 SGDLS and CDR2 YYNGEE. The CDR3 loop reads CASSPGTGHEKLFF. Written as DNA, the CDR3 is TGTGCCAGCAGCCCGGGGACAGGCCATGAAAAACTGTTTTTT.

This chain joins TRBV7-2 and TRBJ2-5; D is undetermined. The germline V gene has CDR1 SGHTA and CDR2 FQGNSA. The CDR3 is 16 residues long. The V end was cut by 4 bases, the J end by 5 bases, with 20 bases between. CDR3 sequence: CASSSLGALPLETQYF. DNA for the CDR3: TGTGCCAGCAGCTCCCTAGGAGCCCTCCCTCTGGAGACCCAGTACTTC.

The chain is built from TRBV9 and TRBJ1-4; unclear D gene. Germline CDR1 is SGDLS and CDR2 is YYNGEE. V lost 3 bases, J lost 8 bases, and 8 bases lay in between. This CDR3 has 12 residues. CDR3 sequence (DNA): TGTGCCAGCAGCGCTCCCCGAGAAAAACTGTTTTTT. This translates into CASSAPREKLFF.

As DNA, the CDR3 is TGTGCCAGTAGCCGGTCGGGGGGAGCTGGAAACACCATATATTTT. This sequence encodes CASSRSGGAGNTIYF. The chain carries TRBV19 and TRBJ1-3, with D perhaps TRBD1 (5 bases). CDR1 LNHDA and CDR2 SQIVND come from the germline V gene (reference sequence). The CDR3 consists of 15 residues. The ends were cut back, 6 bases at V and 2 bases at J, with 14 bases in the middle.

The rearrangement uses TRBV28 and TRBJ1-3; D remains unclear. Germline V gene sequence: CDR1 MDHEN, CDR2 SYDVKM. With 8 bases removed from V and 0 bases from J, the gap between germline ends came to 20 bases. CDR3 length: 17 amino acids. The CDR3 loop is CASHPAPGLNSGNTIYF. The CDR3 region has the DNA TGTGCCAGCCACCCCGCCCCCGGACTGAACTCTGGAAACACCATATATTTT.

A remark on this clone: This same CDR3 is encoded by further DNA sequences in the sample. V is TRBV5-1 and J is TRBJ2-2; unclear D gene. With 0 bases removed from V and 3 bases from J, the gap between germline ends came to 3 bases. The length of the CDR3 is 13 residues. Germline V gene sequence: CDR1 SGHRS, CDR2 YFSETQ. CDR3 nucleotides: TGCGCCAGCAGCTTGGAGTACACCGGGGAGCTGTTTTTT. Translation gives CASSLEYTGELFF.

The chain links TRBV29-1 to TRBJ1-2; D possibly corresponds to TRBD1 (5 bases). Looked up from germline, CDR1 is SQVTM and CDR2 is ANQGSEA. The CDR3 extends over 15 amino acids. V was pared by 0 bases and J by 0 bases, with 11 bases between. This CDR3 is CSVEDRGEANYGYTF. Written as DNA, the CDR3 is TGCAGCGTTGAAGATCGGGGGGAAGCTAACTATGGCTACACCTTC.

V gene TRBV25-1 combines with J gene TRBJ1-1; 10 bases line up with TRBD1. Germline V lookup: CDR1 MGHDK, CDR2 SYGVNS. This CDR3 is 15 amino acids long. V was pared by 0 bases and J by 6 bases, with 4 bases of the junction left unmatched. The CDR3 DNA is TGTGCCAGCAGTGAATATCGGGGACAGGGGTCTGAAGCTTTCTTT. Protein: CASSEYRGQGSEAFF.

The chain uses TRBV5-8 and TRBJ2-1; 9 bases are shared with TRBD2. CDR3 length: 16 amino acids. Per the germline V gene, CDR1 is SGHTS and CDR2 is YDEGEE. V was pared by 2 bases and J by 6 bases, with 9 bases of the junction left unmatched. The CDR3 spells CASSLLWTSAGNEQFF. DNA for the CDR3: TGTGCCAGCAGCTTACTTTGGACTAGCGCCGGCAATGAGCAGTTCTTC.

This clone was seen only once. This sequence joins TRBV9 and TRBJ1-1, with D possibly TRBD1 on 6 matching bases. Germline assignment: CDR1 SGDLS and CDR2 YYNGEE. This CDR3 spans 15 amino acids. V was cut by 3 bases and J by 4 bases, with 16 bases left in between. The CDR3 region is CASSAIQGRVTEAFF. CDR3 sequence (DNA): TGTGCCAGCAGCGCCATACAGGGAAGGGTCACTGAAGCTTTCTTT.